This TCR beta chain was obtained from a study of PD-L1 blockade in urothelial cancer. Study information: Researchers looked at the blood 3 weeks (second dose) and 6 weeks after treatment began.

Described time point: pretreatment peripheral blood. A spike-in of synthetic TCR analog templates was added to each PCR. The method was immunoSEQ multiplex PCR; TCRdb's version includes in-frame clones alone and lacks a portion of them. The table lists 86,000 or so clones, more than 75% of them singletons, with around 15% in the top ten. Deletions cut 4 bases from V and 1 base from J, with 14 bases between. Per the germline V gene, CDR1 is KGHSH and CDR2 is LQKENI. The CDR3 is 16 residues long. This sequence joins TRBV18 and TRBJ1-3; D is unclear. The source was PBMCs, collected around atezolizumab (anti-PD-L1) treatment. The source of this sequence is a man aged 60-69 years with urothelial cancer. CDR3 in DNA: TGTGCCAGCTCACTGAACAGTAACCCTTCTGGAAACACCATATATTTT. Protein: CASSLNSNPSGNTIYF.